Shown below are 6 T cell receptor beta chains from a single sample sequenced in a study of identical twins. One entry per CDR3 protein results from TCRdb running MiXCR on the 5' RACE reads. The sample yields approximately 1.8 million distinct CDR3 sequences, less than 40% seen once. Sequencing input: cord blood. The receptors were gathered from a newborn girl in good health.

The chain uses TRBV28 and TRBJ2-7; TRBD1 might be the D (6 bases). Germline lookup yields CDR1 MDHEN and CDR2 SYDVKM. This CDR3 spans 14 amino acids. Trimming removed 3 bases from V and 7 bases from J, with 16 bases in between. The CDR3 reads CASSFGGLHNEQYF. The CDR3 DNA reads TGTGCCAGCAGTTTTGGGGGCTTACACAATGAGCAGTACTTC.

A note on this clonotype: Germline and junction disagree at one end, which may indicate a read error. The chain joins TRBV6-6 to TRBJ1-4; 7 bases line up with TRBD1. The CDR3 contains 16 residues. Germline V CDR1 and CDR2: MNHNY, SVGAGI (reference sequence). The CDR3 protein is CASSYRHRGTNEELFF. The CDR3 nucleotides are TGTGCCAGCAGTTACCGACACAGGGGTACTAATGAAGAACTGTTTTTT.

This clonotype was seen a few times. The V call is TRBV5-4, the J call TRBJ2-4; a possible D gene is TRBD1 (8 bases). CDR3 length: 16 residues. Germline lookup yields CDR1 SGHNT and CDR2 YYREEE (reference sequence). V was pared by 5 bases and J by 7 bases, with 22 bases between. The CDR3 loop reads CASSTGQGGAGNIQYF. The CDR3 region has the DNA TGTGCCAGCAGTACCGGACAGGGAGGGGCTGGGAACATTCAGTACTTC.

This clonotype was detected many times. V gene TRBV27 combines with J gene TRBJ2-3; D may be TRBD2 (6 bases). Trimming removed 1 base from V and 2 bases from J, with 13 bases in between. This CDR3 contains 16 residues. Germline loops: CDR1 MNHEY, CDR2 SMNVEV (reference sequence). The CDR3 sequence is CASSLYGGMPTDTQYF. DNA for the CDR3: TGTGCCAGCAGTTTATACGGCGGGATGCCCACAGATACGCAGTATTTT.

This clonotype was observed once. The chain is built from TRBV20-1 and TRBJ2-1, with TRBD2 identical over 12 bases. CDR1 and CDR2 (germline): DFQATT, SNEGSKA (reference sequence). The CDR3 is 18 residues long. Trimming removed 3 bases from V and 8 bases from J; junction bases left unmatched: 17. This CDR3 reads CSARPSGGAYPDLDEQFF. The CDR3 DNA reads TGCAGTGCTAGGCCTAGCGGGGGGGCCTATCCCGATTTGGATGAGCAGTTCTTC.

The chain employs TRBV20-1 and TRBJ2-5, with 12 positions matching TRBD2. The J call may be incorrect, as the DNA end agrees better with TRBJ2-7. This CDR3 contains 15 residues. Per germline, CDR1 DFQATT and CDR2 SNEGSKA (reference sequence). CDR3 loop: CSASRSLAGGHEQYF. The CDR3 DNA reads TGCAGTGCTAGCCGCTCACTAGCGGGGGGTCACGAGCAGTACTTC.